This T cell receptor beta chain is drawn from a study of circulating CD8 cells and anti-PD-1 response in melanoma. On the study more broadly: Nivolumab was given intravenously at 3 mg/kg every 2 weeks.

Live CD3+CD8+TCRalphabeta+ cells were sorted into four subsets by PD-1 and/or TIGIT. By its share, this clonotype is medium-sized. The junction had 10 bases not matched to a gene; V was cut back by 4 bases and J by 4 bases. Germline V gives CDR1 SQVTM, CDR2 ANQGSEA. This CDR3 comprises 16 residues. Using roughly 15 ng of total RNA, TCR libraries were made with the QIAseq Immune Repertoire TCR panel. One entry per CDR3 protein, called by TCRdb with MiXCR from the reads. The data contain over 1,000 distinct CDR3 sequences, less than 8% of them singletons. The TCR comes from a human donor with melanoma. The material sequenced was CD8+ T cells from PBMCs, taken at baseline or after one month of anti-PD-1 therapy (not recorded which). V is TRBV29-1 and J is TRBJ2-1; 10 bases are shared with TRBD1. The CDR3 nucleotides are TGCAGCGTTGTTCTAGCGAGGGACAGGGGATACAATGAGCAGTTCTTC. Its translation is CSVVLARDRGYNEQFF.